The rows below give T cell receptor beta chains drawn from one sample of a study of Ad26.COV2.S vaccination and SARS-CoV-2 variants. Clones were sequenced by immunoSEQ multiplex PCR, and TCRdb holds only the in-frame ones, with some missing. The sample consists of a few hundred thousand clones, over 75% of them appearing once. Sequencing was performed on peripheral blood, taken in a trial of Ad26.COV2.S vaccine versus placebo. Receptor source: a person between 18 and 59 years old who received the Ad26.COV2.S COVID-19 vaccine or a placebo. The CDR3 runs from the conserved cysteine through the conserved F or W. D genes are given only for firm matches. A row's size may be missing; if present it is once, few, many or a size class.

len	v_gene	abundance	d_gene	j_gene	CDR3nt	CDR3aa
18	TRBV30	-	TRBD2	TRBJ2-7	TGTGCCTGGAGTACCATGAGGGGGACTAGCGGGTTTTCCTACGAGCAGTACTTC	CAWSTMRGTSGFSYEQYF
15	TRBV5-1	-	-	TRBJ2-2	TGCGCCAGCAGCCTGGAGGGAATCTACACCGGGGAGCTGTTTTTT	CASSLEGIYTGELFF
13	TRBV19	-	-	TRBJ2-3	TGTGCCAGTAGTTGGGGGTCTTGGGATACGCAGTATTTT	CASSWGSWDTQYF
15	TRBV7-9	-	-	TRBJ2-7	TGTGCCAGCCAATACGGGGCTCTCGGCTCCTACGAGCAGTACTTC	CASQYGALGSYEQYF
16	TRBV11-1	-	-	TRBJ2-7	TGTGCCAGCAGCCCGAGTGTGCGGGGAACTACCTACGAGCAGTACTTC	CASSPSVRGTTYEQYF
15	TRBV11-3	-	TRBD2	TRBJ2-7	TGTGCCAGCAGCCGAGGACTAGCGGGGTGGGACGAGCAGTACTTC	CASSRGLAGWDEQYF
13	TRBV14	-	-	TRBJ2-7	TGTGCCAGCAGCTCGGACAGTTTCAACGAGCAGTACTTC	CASSSDSFNEQYF
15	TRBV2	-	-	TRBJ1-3	TGTGCCAGCACCCAGACACTTAATACTGGAAACACCATATATTTT	CASTQTLNTGNTIYF
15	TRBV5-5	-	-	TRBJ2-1	TGTGCCAGCAGCCGTACTGGGACCGCCTACAATGAGCAGTTCTTC	CASSRTGTAYNEQFF
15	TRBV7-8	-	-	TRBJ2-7	TGTGCCAGCAGCTTGCGGGTGGGGGCAACCTACGAGCAGTACTTC	CASSLRVGATYEQYF
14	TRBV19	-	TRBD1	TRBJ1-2	TGTGGTTCGGACAGGGGTGATTTTGTATATGGCTACACCTTC	CGSDRGDFVYGYTF
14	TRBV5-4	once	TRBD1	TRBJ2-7	TGTGCCAGCAGCTTGGGGGGACAGGGGCACGAGCAGTACTTC	CASSLGGQGHEQYF
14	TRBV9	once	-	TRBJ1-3	TGTGCCAGCAGCGCCGCTACACCTGGAAACACCATATATTTT	CASSAATPGNTIYF
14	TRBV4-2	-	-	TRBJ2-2	TGTGCCAGCAGCCAAGACCCTGGCACCGGGGAGCTGTTTTTT	CASSQDPGTGELFF
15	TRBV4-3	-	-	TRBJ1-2	TGCGCCAGCAGCCAGGTCCTGGGACAAAACTATGGCTACACCTTC	CASSQVLGQNYGYTF
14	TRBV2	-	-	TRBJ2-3	TGTGCCAGCGGCTCACTCGGGCAGACAGATACGCAGTATTTT	CASGSLGQTDTQYF
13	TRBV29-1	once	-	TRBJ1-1	TGCAGCGTTGAGGGGGGGATGAACACTGAAGCTTTCTTT	CSVEGGMNTEAFF
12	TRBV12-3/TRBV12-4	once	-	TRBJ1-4	TGTGCCAGCAGTTTGGGGCGCGAAAAACTGTTTTTT	CASSLGREKLFF
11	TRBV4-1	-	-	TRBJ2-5	TGCGCCAGCAGCCCTGTAGAGACCCAGTACTTC	CASSPVETQYF
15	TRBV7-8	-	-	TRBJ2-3	TGTGCCAGCAGCCCAGGGGCAGGGTGGGCAGATACGCAGTATTTT	CASSPGAGWADTQYF
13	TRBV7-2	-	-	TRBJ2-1	TGTGCCAGCAGCTTGGCCAAACACAATGAGCAGTTCTTC	CASSLAKHNEQFF
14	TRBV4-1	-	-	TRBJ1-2	TGCGCCAGCAGCCAAGATCGACAGCTATATGGCTACACCTTC	CASSQDRQLYGYTF
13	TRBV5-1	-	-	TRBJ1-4	TGCGCCAGCAGCCCCGGTGCGGATGAAAAACTGTTTTTT	CASSPGADEKLFF
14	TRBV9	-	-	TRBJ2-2	TGTGCCAGCAGCGTACCGGAAGGTACCGGGGAGCTGTTTTTT	CASSVPEGTGELFF
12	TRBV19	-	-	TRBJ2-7	TGTGCCAGTAGTATAATACCCTACGAGCAGTACTTC	CASSIIPYEQYF
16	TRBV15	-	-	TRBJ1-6	TGTGCCACCAGCCCAAATTTGGGGGACTATAATTCACCCCTCCACTTT	CATSPNLGDYNSPLHF
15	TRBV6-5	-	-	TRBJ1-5	TGTGCCAGCAGCCGGACCATAGAAAGCAATCAGCCCCAGCATTTT	CASSRTIESNQPQHF